Below are 26 T cell receptor beta chains sequenced from a single sample in a study of T cell responses to AZD1222 COVID-19 vaccine. Assay used: immunoSEQ multiplex PCR; TCRdb lists only in-frame clones, some missing. Counted here are more than 95,000 clones, around 89% occurring once; the ten biggest clones make up 7.5%. This material consisted of peripheral blood, taken on day 0 of AZD1222 vaccination. These receptor sequences come from an adult in good health.

This clone was seen once. V gene TRBV5-6 combines with J gene TRBJ1-4; D gene ambiguous. The CDR3 loop spans 13 amino acids. Germline V gene sequence: CDR1 SGHDT, CDR2 YYEEEE. V lost 4 bases, J lost 10 bases, and 14 bases lay in between. The CDR3 region has the DNA TGTGCCAGCAGCGCCTCAAGAGTGAGAAAACTGTTTTTT. Encoded protein: CASSASRVRKLFF. The full variable domain, rest sourced from reference TRBV5-6 and TRBJ1-4, is DAGVTQSPTHLIKTRGQQVTLRCSPKSGHDTVSWYQQALGQGPQFIFQYYEEEERQRGNFPDRFSGHQFPNYSSELNVNALLLGDSALYLCASSASRVRKLFFGSGTQLSVL.

The CDR3 nucleotides read TGTGCCAGCAGCCCCTCGACCGGATGGAGCCTTGTTCAGCCCCAGCATTTT. Encoded protein: CASSPSTGWSLVQPQHF. The V gene is TRBV27, the J gene TRBJ1-5, with no clear D. Between the trimmed V and J ends, which lost 6 bases and 6 bases, there was a span of 24 bases. The CDR3 is 17 amino acids. Germline lookup yields CDR1 MNHEY and CDR2 SMNVEV (reference sequence).

The J gene is TRBJ2-3, the V gene TRBV28; perhaps TRBD1 as D (5 bases). The CDR3 extends over 14 amino acids. V dropped 3 bases and J dropped 1 base, with 8 bases sitting between them. Germline CDR1 MDHEN, CDR2 SYDVKM. DNA for the CDR3: TGTGCCAGCAGTTTCATGACAGGCACAGATACGCAGTATTTT. It is translated as CASSFMTGTDTQYF.

This clone was picked up one time. The rearrangement joins TRBV7-3 to TRBJ2-3; unclear D gene. Looked up from germline, CDR1 is SGHTA and CDR2 is FQGTGA. The length of the CDR3 is 12 residues. Trimming took 5 bases from V and 2 from J, leaving 5 bases between them. Here the CDR3 reads CASSTNTDTQYF. The CDR3, as DNA: TGTGCCAGCAGCACAAACACAGATACGCAGTATTTT.

V and J are TRBV5-4 and TRBJ2-5; 9 nucleotides agree with TRBD2. CDR3 length: 15 amino acids. Per germline, CDR1 SGHNT and CDR2 YYREEE (reference sequence). Unmatched junction bases numbered 1, after V lost 0 bases and J lost 1 base. CDR3 sequence (DNA): TGTGCCAGCAGCTTGGCTAGCGGGGTCCAAGAGACCCAGTACTTC. It encodes CASSLASGVQETQYF. Full variable domain (rest looked up from reference TRBV5-4 and TRBJ2-5): ETGVTQSPTHLIKTRGQQVTLRCSSQSGHNTVSWYQQALGQGPQFIFQYYREEENGRGNFPPRFSGLQFPNYSSELNVNALELDDSALYLCASSLASGVQETQYFGPGTRLLVL.

This chain links TRBV5-1 with TRBJ2-5; D unresolved. Trimming left V 0 bases short and J 5 bases short, with 8 bases between. CDR3 size: 13 residues. Per germline, CDR1 SGHRS and CDR2 YFSETQ. CDR3 protein: CASSLEPQETQYF. For the CDR3, the DNA is TGCGCCAGCAGCTTGGAACCCCAGGAGACCCAGTACTTC.

The chain joins TRBV19 to TRBJ2-6, with 8 bases fitting TRBD1. This CDR3 is built from 16 residues. V lost 4 bases and J lost 3; bases outside the gene matches: 5. The germline V gene encodes CDR1 LNHDA and CDR2 SQIVND (reference sequence). The CDR3 region has the DNA TGTGCCAGTAGTACCCAGGGGGCGCTTGGGGCCAACGTCCTGACTTTC. This sequence encodes CASSTQGALGANVLTF.

The chain uses TRBV18 and TRBJ1-5; D might be TRBD1 (5 bases). Trimming removed 8 bases at V and 5 bases at J, with 16 bases between. The CDR3 covers 14 residues. Germline V lookup: CDR1 KGHSH, CDR2 LQKENI. As DNA, the CDR3 is TGTGCCAGCGCCCCTGACAGTGGCGATCAGCCCCAGCATTTT. Translation: CASAPDSGDQPQHF.

The chain carries TRBV9 and TRBJ2-2, with 8 bases identical to TRBD2. Germline CDR1 SGDLS, CDR2 YYNGEE. Germline trimming cut 0 bases from V and 4 bases from J; bases unmatched to any gene: 2. The CDR3 totals 15 residues. CDR3 residues: CASSVVAGTTGELFF. The CDR3, as DNA: TGTGCCAGCAGCGTAGTAGCGGGAACCACCGGGGAGCTGTTTTTT.

The chain combines TRBV5-1 with TRBJ2-2, with D maybe TRBD2 (5 bases). Germline V CDR1 and CDR2: SGHRS, YFSETQ. CDR3 length: 15 residues. V lost 3 bases and J lost 0, with 9 bases in between. In nucleotides, the CDR3 is TGCGCCAGCAGCTCGCTAGCCGCGAACACCGGGGAGCTGTTTTTT. As protein: CASSSLAANTGELFF. The full variable domain, in which reference TRBV5-1 and TRBJ2-2 provide the parts outside the CDR3, is KAGVTQTPRYLIKTRGQQVTLSCSPISGHRSVSWYQQTPGQGLQFLFEYFSETQRNKGNFPGRFSGRQFSNSRSEMNVSTLELGDSALYLCASSSLAANTGELFFGEGSRLTVL.

This sequence joins TRBV2 and TRBJ1-5, with a weak D call TRBD1 (5 bases). The CDR3 runs to 13 residues. Trimming took 11 bases from V and 1 from J, leaving 12 bases between them. CDR1 is SNHLY, CDR2 FYNNEI, per germline. CDR3 DNA sequence: TGTGCCGGGGCCCCCGGGAGCAATCAGCCCCAGCATTTT. This codes for CAGAPGSNQPQHF.

The gene calls are TRBV5-1 and TRBJ1-2; TRBD1 agrees at 9 bases. The CDR3 loop spans 15 amino acids. Germline V lookup: CDR1 SGHRS, CDR2 YFSETQ. Trimming removed 0 bases from V and 8 bases from J; junction bases left unmatched: 8. CDR3 nucleotide sequence: TGCGCCAGCAGCTTGGTCGGGACAGGGCCCGTAGGCTACACCTTC. As protein: CASSLVGTGPVGYTF.

The chain links TRBV24-1 to TRBJ2-3; 8 bases are a match to TRBD2. The length of the CDR3 is 15 residues. Germline loops: CDR1 KGHDR, CDR2 SFDVKD. Trimming cost V 4 bases and J 6 bases; bases outside gene matches: 8. CDR3 sequence reads: CATSDIAGTGDTQYF. Written as DNA, the CDR3 is TGTGCCACCAGTGACATAGCGGGAACCGGGGATACGCAGTATTTT.

V and J are TRBV5-3 and TRBJ2-3; D uncertain. TRBV5-3 is given ORF status, its function remaining uncertain. The CDR3 extends over 12 amino acids. The V gene lost 4 bases and the J gene lost 8 bases, with 11 bases spanning the gap. CDR3 coding DNA: TGTGCCAGAAGCAATAGCTGGGGTACGCAGTATTTT. Its translation: CARSNSWGTQYF.

V gene TRBV2 combines with J gene TRBJ2-6; TRBD1 or TRBD2 may be the D gene (7 bases each). The ends were cut back, 10 bases at V and 1 base at J, with 14 bases in the middle. The CDR3 length is 15 residues. The germline V gene encodes CDR1 SNHLY and CDR2 FYNNEI. CDR3 sequence: CAKGRGGSGANVLTF. The DNA for the CDR3 is TGTGCCAAAGGCAGGGGGGGATCTGGGGCCAACGTCCTGACTTTC.

The V and J genes are TRBV12-3 or TRBV12-4 and TRBJ1-2; unclear D gene. Trimming removed 6 bases from V and 5 bases from J, with 4 bases in between. This CDR3 spans 10 amino acids. The CDR3 loop is CASSLYGYTF. The CDR3 DNA is TGTGCCAGCAGCCTGTATGGCTACACCTTC.

The V call is TRBV14, the J call TRBJ2-7, with D tentatively TRBD1 or TRBD2 (5 bases each). Germline loops: CDR1 SGHDN, CDR2 FVKESK. This CDR3 is 13 amino acids long. Trimming removed 10 bases at V and 4 bases at J, with 17 bases between. DNA of the CDR3: TGTGCCACCCGGGGCCGGACATGGTACGAGCAGTACTTC. Translating it yields CATRGRTWYEQYF.

This clone showed up just once. The chain uses TRBV12-3 or TRBV12-4 and TRBJ2-3; the D gene is possibly TRBD2 (6 bases). V lost 7 bases and J lost 9, with 14 bases in between. The CDR3 loop spans 12 amino acids. CDR3 bases: TGTGCCAGCAAATGGTTGGAGGGAACGCAGTATTTT. Translation: CASKWLEGTQYF.

V and J are TRBV6-2 or TRBV6-3 and TRBJ2-2; D possibly uses TRBD1 or TRBD2 (7 bases each). CDR3 length: 16 amino acids. CDR1 and CDR2 from the germline V gene are MNHEY and SVGEGT. V was trimmed by 2 bases and J by 4 bases, leaving 14 bases between them. In nucleotides, the CDR3 is TGTGCCAGCAGTTACGGGGAGGGGGCCAGCACCGGGGAGCTGTTTTTT. It yields the protein CASSYGEGASTGELFF.

This clone occurred a few times. V gene TRBV7-9 combines with J gene TRBJ1-2; a weak D match, TRBD1 (5 bases). Germline V gene lookup returns CDR1 SEHNR and CDR2 FQNEAQ (reference sequence). The V and J ends lost 1 base and 8 bases respectively, with 17 bases between them. The CDR3 is 15 residues long. Written as DNA, the CDR3 is TGTGCCAGCAGCTTAGAACAGGTCTCGGTGAGAGGCTACACCTTC. This encodes CASSLEQVSVRGYTF.

The chain links TRBV3-1 (or the pseudogene TRBV3-2) to TRBJ2-4; 7 nucleotides match TRBD2. The CDR3 consists of 13 residues. Looked up from germline, CDR1 is LGHDT and CDR2 is YNNKEL (reference sequence). V shed 9 bases, J shed 6 bases, and the junction held 8 bases outside the gene matches. In DNA, the CDR3 is TGTGCCAGGTCCGGGAGGAAGGGAAACATTCAGTACTTC. It specifies CARSGRKGNIQYF.

This clone has just one count. The chain links TRBV20-1 to TRBJ2-7; a weak D match, TRBD1 (6 bases). Germline loops: CDR1 DFQATT, CDR2 SNEGSKA (reference sequence). Trimming removed 5 bases at V and 6 bases at J, with 11 bases between. The CDR3 has 11 residues. This CDR3 is CSALRGLEQYF. The CDR3 nucleotides read TGCAGTGCTCTCAGGGGCCTCGAGCAGTACTTC.

This clone is a singleton in its sample. This sequence joins TRBV4-2 and TRBJ1-1; D perhaps matches TRBD1 (6 bases). Germline-derived CDR1 and CDR2 are LGHNA and YNFKEQ. The CDR3 loop spans 18 amino acids. Trimming removed 3 bases from V and 1 base from J, with 21 bases in between. CDR3 sequence: CASSHPDRSTRENTEAFF. The CDR3 DNA sequence: TGTGCCAGCAGCCATCCCGACAGGAGCACCCGAGAGAACACTGAAGCTTTCTTT.

This clone came up a few times. The genes are TRBV7-9 and TRBJ2-5; TRBD2 is a possible D gene (7 bases). CDR1 is SEHNR, CDR2 FQNEAQ, per germline (reference sequence). V was pared by 3 bases and J by 0 bases, with 11 bases between. The CDR3 length is 15 residues. Here the CDR3 reads CASSLGRGYQETQYF. DNA of the CDR3: TGTGCCAGCAGCTTGGGGAGGGGGTACCAAGAGACCCAGTACTTC.

This chain links TRBV19 with TRBJ2-2; 14 nucleotides line up with TRBD2. The CDR3 totals 15 residues. Germline CDR1 is LNHDA and CDR2 is SQIVND (reference sequence). Losses at the gene ends were 9 bases for V and 8 bases for J; bases not matched to a gene: 8. This chain's CDR3 is CASRGLAGGRGELFF. DNA for the CDR3: TGTGCCAGCCGAGGACTAGCGGGGGGCAGGGGGGAGCTGTTTTTT. Combining the CDR3 with reference TRBV19 and TRBJ2-2 gives the whole variable domain DGGITQSPKYLFRKEGQNVTLSCEQNLNHDAMYWYRQDPGQGLRLIYYSQIVNDFQKGDIAEGYSVSREKKESFPLTVTSAQKNPTAFYLCASRGLAGGRGELFFGEGSRLTVL.

The chain uses TRBV5-8 and TRBJ1-2; D gene uncertain. V lost 4 bases and J lost 0, with 13 bases in between. CDR3 length: 15 residues. CDR1 SGHTS and CDR2 YDEGEE come from the germline V gene. CDR3 DNA: TGTGCCAGCAGCCCAACGACGGGAGCTAACTATGGCTACACCTTC. Translated, it gives CASSPTTGANYGYTF.